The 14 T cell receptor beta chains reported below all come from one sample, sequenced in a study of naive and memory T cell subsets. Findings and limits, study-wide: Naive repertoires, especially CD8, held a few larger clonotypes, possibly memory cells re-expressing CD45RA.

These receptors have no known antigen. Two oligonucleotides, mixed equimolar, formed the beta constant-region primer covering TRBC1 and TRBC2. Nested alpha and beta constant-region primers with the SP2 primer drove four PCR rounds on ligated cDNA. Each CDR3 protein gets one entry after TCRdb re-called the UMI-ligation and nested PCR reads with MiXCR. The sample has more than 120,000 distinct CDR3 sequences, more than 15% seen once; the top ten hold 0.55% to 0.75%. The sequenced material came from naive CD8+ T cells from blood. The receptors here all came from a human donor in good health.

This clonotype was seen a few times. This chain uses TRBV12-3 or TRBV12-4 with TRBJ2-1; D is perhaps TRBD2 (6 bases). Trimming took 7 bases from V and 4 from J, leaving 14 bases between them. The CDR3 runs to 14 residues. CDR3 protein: CASTPDGTYNEQFF. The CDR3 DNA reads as TGTGCCAGCACCCCAGATGGGACTTACAATGAGCAGTTCTTC.

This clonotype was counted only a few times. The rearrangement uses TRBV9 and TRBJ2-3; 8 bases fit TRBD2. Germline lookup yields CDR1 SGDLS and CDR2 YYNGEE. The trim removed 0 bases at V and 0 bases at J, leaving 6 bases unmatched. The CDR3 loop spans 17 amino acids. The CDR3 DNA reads TGTGCCAGCAGCGTAGGATTTAGCGGGACTAGCACAGATACGCAGTATTTT. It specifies CASSVGFSGTSTDTQYF.

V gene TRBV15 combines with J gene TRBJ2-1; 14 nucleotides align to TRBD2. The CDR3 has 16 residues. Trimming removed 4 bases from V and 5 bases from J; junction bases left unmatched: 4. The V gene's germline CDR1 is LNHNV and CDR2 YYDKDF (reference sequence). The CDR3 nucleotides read TGTGCCACCAGCACCGGGACTAGCGGGGGAAACAATGAGCAGTTCTTC. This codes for CATSTGTSGGNNEQFF. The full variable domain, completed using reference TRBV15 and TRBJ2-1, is DAMVIQNPRYQVTQFGKPVTLSCSQTLNHNVMYWYQQKSSQAPKLLFHYYDKDFNNEADTPDNFQSRRPNTSFCFLDIRSPGLGDTAMYLCATSTGTSGGNNEQFFGPGTRLTVL.

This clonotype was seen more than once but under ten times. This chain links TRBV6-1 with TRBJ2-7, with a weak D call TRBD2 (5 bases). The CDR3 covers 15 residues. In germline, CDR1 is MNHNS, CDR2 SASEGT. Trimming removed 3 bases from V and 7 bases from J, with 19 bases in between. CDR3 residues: CASSDLLVARREQYF. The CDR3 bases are TGTGCCAGCAGTGACCTGTTGGTAGCCCGGAGGGAGCAGTACTTC.

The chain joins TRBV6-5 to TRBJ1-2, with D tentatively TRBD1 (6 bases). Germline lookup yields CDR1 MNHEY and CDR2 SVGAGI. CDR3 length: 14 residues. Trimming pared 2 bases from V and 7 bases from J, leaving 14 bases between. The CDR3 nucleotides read TGTGCCAGCAGTTACGCCCGGGGGCCCTCTGGCTACACCTTC. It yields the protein CASSYARGPSGYTF.

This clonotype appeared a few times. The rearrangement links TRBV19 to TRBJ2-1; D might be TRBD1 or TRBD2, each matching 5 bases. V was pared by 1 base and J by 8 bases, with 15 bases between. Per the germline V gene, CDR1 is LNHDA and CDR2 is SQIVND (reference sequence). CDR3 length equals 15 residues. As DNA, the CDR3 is TGTGCCAGTAGTATAGGAGGGGACCGCGTGGATGAGCAGTTCTTC. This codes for CASSIGGDRVDEQFF.

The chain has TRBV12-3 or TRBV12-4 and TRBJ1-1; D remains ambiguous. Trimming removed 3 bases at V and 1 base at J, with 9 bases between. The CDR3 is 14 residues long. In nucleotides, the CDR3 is TGTGCCAGCAGTTTGTCCCCGACGAACACTGAAGCTTTCTTT. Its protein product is CASSLSPTNTEAFF.

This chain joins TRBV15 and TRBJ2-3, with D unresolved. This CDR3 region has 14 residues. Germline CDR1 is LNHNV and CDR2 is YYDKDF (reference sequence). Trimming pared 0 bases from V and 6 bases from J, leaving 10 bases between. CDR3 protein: CATSREIVGDTQYF. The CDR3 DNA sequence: TGTGCCACCAGCAGAGAGATCGTTGGGGATACGCAGTATTTT.

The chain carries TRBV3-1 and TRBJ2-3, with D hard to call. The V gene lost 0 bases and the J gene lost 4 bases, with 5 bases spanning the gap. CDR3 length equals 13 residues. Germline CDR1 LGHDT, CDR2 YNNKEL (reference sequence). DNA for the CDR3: TGTGCCAGCAGCCAAGATGACGCAGATACGCAGTATTTT. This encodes CASSQDDADTQYF.

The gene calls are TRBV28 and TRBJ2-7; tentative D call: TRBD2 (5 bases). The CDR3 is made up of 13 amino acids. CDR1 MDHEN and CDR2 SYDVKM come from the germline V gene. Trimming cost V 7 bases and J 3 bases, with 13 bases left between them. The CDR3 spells CASNLNRGYEQYF. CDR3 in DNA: TGTGCCAGCAACCTAAATCGGGGCTACGAGCAGTACTTC.

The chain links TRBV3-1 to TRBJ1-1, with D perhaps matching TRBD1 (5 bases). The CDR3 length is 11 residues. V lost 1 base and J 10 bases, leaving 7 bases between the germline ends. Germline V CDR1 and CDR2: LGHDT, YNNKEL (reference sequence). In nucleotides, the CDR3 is TGTGCCAGCAGCCAAGGTAGGGGAGCTTTCTTT. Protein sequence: CASSQGRGAFF.

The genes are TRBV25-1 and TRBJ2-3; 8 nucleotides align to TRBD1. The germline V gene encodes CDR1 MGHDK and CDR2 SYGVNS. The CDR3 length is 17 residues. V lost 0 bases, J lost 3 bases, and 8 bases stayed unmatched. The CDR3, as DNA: TGTGCCAGCAGTGAATACTTCAGGACAGGGAGGACAGATACGCAGTATTTT. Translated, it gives CASSEYFRTGRTDTQYF.

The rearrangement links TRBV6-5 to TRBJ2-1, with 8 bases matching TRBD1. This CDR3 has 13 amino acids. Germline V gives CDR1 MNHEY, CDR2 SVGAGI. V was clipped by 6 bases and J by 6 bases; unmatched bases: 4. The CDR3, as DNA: TGTGCCAGCAGGGACAGGGATGCCAATGAGCAGTTCTTC. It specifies CASRDRDANEQFF.

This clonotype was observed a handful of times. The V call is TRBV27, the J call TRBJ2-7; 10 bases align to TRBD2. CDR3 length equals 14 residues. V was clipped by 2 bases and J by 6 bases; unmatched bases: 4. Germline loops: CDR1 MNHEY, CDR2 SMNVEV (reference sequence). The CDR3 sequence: CASSLASGSSEQYF. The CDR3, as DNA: TGTGCCAGCAGTTTAGCTAGCGGGAGTTCCGAGCAGTACTTC.